The rows below give T cell receptor beta chains drawn from one sample of a study of blood T cell repertoires in COVID-19. Here immunoSEQ multiplex PCR was the method, and the copy in TCRdb shows in-frame clones only, minus some. The sample holds 70,000 to 95,000 clones; 80% to 90% are singletons and the top ten take over 11%. Sequencing used peripheral blood. The receptor source for this set is a man between 65 and 85 years old with active or convalescent COVID-19. The CDR3 runs from the conserved cysteine through the conserved F or W. The D gene is left open where the match is weak. Some rows have no size entry. The others give once, few or many, or a class for an expanded clone.

j_call,v_call,d_call,clone_size,cdr3_nt,cdr3_aa
TRBJ1-2,TRBV23-1,-,-,TGCGCCAGCAGTCAATCTCAGCGGTTAACTAACTATGGCTACACCTTC,CASSQSQRLTNYGYTF
TRBJ1-6,TRBV9,TRBD1,-,TGTGCCAGCGCGCCCGGGGACAGGGTGGGTTCACCCCTCCACTTT,CASAPGDRVGSPLHF
TRBJ2-3,TRBV25-1,-,-,TGTGCCAGCAGTGAATCAGGTATCAATACGCAGTATTTT,CASSESGINTQYF
TRBJ2-7,TRBV30,TRBD1,-,TGTGCCTGGAGTGTCGGGACAGGGGGCACCTACGAGCAGTACTTC,CAWSVGTGGTYEQYF
TRBJ2-1,TRBV20-1,-,-,TGCAGTGCTAGAGATAAATATGAGCAGTTCTTC,CSARDKYEQFF
TRBJ1-5,TRBV6-1,-,-,TGTGCCAGCAGTTTTACAGGGTTCGATCAGCCCCAGCATTTT,CASSFTGFDQPQHF
TRBJ2-7,TRBV5-1,-,-,TGCGCCAGCAGTTTTACAGGGACCTACGAGCAGTACTTC,CASSFTGTYEQYF
TRBJ1-5,TRBV29-1,-,once,TGCAGCGTTGCCTTCGGGGTGGGGAGCCAGCCCCAGCATTTT,CSVAFGVGSQPQHF
TRBJ1-2,TRBV7-2,TRBD1,-,TGTGCCAGCAGCGGACGGACCTACAGGGGCCTCGATGGCTACACCTTC,CASSGRTYRGLDGYTF
TRBJ1-5,TRBV29-1,-,few,TGCAGCGTTATGGGCGGGCGCAATCAGCCCCAGCATTTT,CSVMGGRNQPQHF
TRBJ1-1,TRBV5-1,-,-,TGCGCCAGCAGCTTGGAGCAGGGGTTGGGAGCTTTCTTT,CASSLEQGLGAFF
TRBJ2-7,TRBV12-3/TRBV12-4,-,-,TGTGCCAGCAGCTTTAGCGGATCCTACGAGCAGTACTTC,CASSFSGSYEQYF
TRBJ2-7,TRBV27,TRBD2,-,TGTGCCAGCAGTCCCTGGGGTAGCGGGAGTACCTACGAGCAGTACTTC,CASSPWGSGSTYEQYF
TRBJ1-1,TRBV20-1,-,-,TGCAGTGCAAAGGACACCCCTGAAGCTTTCTTT,CSAKDTPEAFF
TRBJ1-6,TRBV10-3,-,-,TGTGCCATCAGTGAGTCATTCAGGGAAACTTTAGCCCTCCACTTT,CAISESFRETLALHF
TRBJ2-1,TRBV27,-,-,TGTGCCAGCAGTCCCCTCGTAGTCGTGCGGAACAATGAGCAGTTCTTC,CASSPLVVVRNNEQFF
TRBJ2-2,TRBV9,TRBD2,-,TGTGCCAGCAGCGTAGCGTCCAGCGGGAGCATCACCGGGGAGCTGTTTTTT,CASSVASSGSITGELFF
TRBJ1-1,TRBV4-1,-,-,TGCGCCAGCAGCCAACTGGGCCTGCTGAACACTGAAGCTTTCTTT,CASSQLGLLNTEAFF
TRBJ2-7,TRBV3-1/TRBV3-2,-,-,TGTGCCAGCAGCCACAGGGGACGGTGGGAGCAGTACTTC,CASSHRGRWEQYF
TRBJ1-2,TRBV5-6,-,-,TGTGCCAGCAGCGGCCCCATCAACTATGGCTACACCTTC,CASSGPINYGYTF
TRBJ2-1,TRBV19,-,-,TGTGCCAGTAGTATAGCAAGGGGCCGGGAGCAGTTCTTC,CASSIARGREQFF
TRBJ1-1,TRBV5-1,TRBD1,-,TGCGCCAGCAGCCCTACGACAGGGGGCTCAAGAGCTTTCTTT,CASSPTTGGSRAFF
TRBJ2-3,TRBV28,TRBD2,-,TGTGCCAGCAGTGATCTCACCGGGAGGAGGACAGATACGCAGTATTTT,CASSDLTGRRTDTQYF
TRBJ2-2,TRBV5-6,TRBD1,-,TGTGCCAGCAGCTCGAAATCGACAGGGTGGACCGGGGAGCTGTTTTTT,CASSSKSTGWTGELFF
TRBJ2-1,TRBV30,-,-,TGTGCCTGGAGTGTACTTGCGGGATACTACAATGAGCAGTTCTTC,CAWSVLAGYYNEQFF
TRBJ2-1,TRBV2,-,-,TGTGCCAGCAGCGAAGCGTACTATCGGAATGAGCAGTTCTTC,CASSEAYYRNEQFF
TRBJ2-5,TRBV7-9,TRBD1,-,TGTGCCAGCAGCCAACGGGACAGCCAAGAGACCCAGTACTTC,CASSQRDSQETQYF
TRBJ2-1,TRBV9,-,once,TGTGCCAGCAGCGCTCAAGACAGAGCTGAGCAGTTCTTC,CASSAQDRAEQFF
TRBJ2-5,TRBV5-1,TRBD2,-,TGCGCCAGCAGGACTAGCGGGAGGGTAGAAGAGACCCAGTACTTC,CASRTSGRVEETQYF
TRBJ1-1,TRBV12-3/TRBV12-4,-,-,TGTGCCAGCAGCGGACAGCCGAACACTGAAGCTTTCTTT,CASSGQPNTEAFF
TRBJ2-3,TRBV2,TRBD2,few,TGTGCCAGCAGTCGGTGGACTAGCGGGAGAGGTACAGATACGCAGTATTTT,CASSRWTSGRGTDTQYF
TRBJ1-5,TRBV18,-,-,TGTGCCAGCTCATCTGACAGCGACAATCAGCCCCAGCATTTT,CASSSDSDNQPQHF
TRBJ2-5,TRBV4-2,TRBD2,-,TGTGCCAGCAGCCAAGCCGGGACTAGAGGGAGCTCAGCGGAGACCCAGTACTTC,CASSQAGTRGSSAETQYF
TRBJ1-1,TRBV7-3,-,-,TGTGCCAGCAGCTTAACTCCCTTCTGGCAGGGGAACACTGAAGCTTTCTTT,CASSLTPFWQGNTEAFF
TRBJ2-1,TRBV5-1,TRBD2,-,TGCGCCAGCAGCCCGGGACTAGCGGGAGGGCCTGGTAGTACGTTCTTC,CASSPGLAGGPGSTFF
TRBJ1-1,TRBV15,TRBD1,-,TGTGCCACCAGCAGAGATTACGGGACAGGCACTGAAGCTTTCTTT,CATSRDYGTGTEAFF
TRBJ2-1,TRBV28,-,once,TGTGCCAGCAGTTTAAGTGGACAGTTGGGCAATGAGCAGTTCTTC,CASSLSGQLGNEQFF
TRBJ2-3,TRBV15,-,-,TGTGCCACCAGCGGTTCCCGGGACTCGGGCACAGATACGCAGTATTTT,CATSGSRDSGTDTQYF
TRBJ1-1,TRBV2,-,-,TGTGCCAGCAGCGGGGGAGGATGGAACACTGAAGCTTTCTTT,CASSGGGWNTEAFF
TRBJ2-7,TRBV6-2/TRBV6-3,TRBD1,-,TGTGCCAGCAGTACCCCGGGACAGGGGTCCTACGAGCAGTACTTC,CASSTPGQGSYEQYF
TRBJ1-2,TRBV28,-,-,TGTGCCAGCAGTCAAATACAGGGAAGTAGGAGGAGCTACACCTTC,CASSQIQGSRRSYTF
TRBJ2-4,TRBV19,-,-,TGTGCCAGTAGTGGTACAGAAGCCAAAAACATTCAGTACTTC,CASSGTEAKNIQYF
TRBJ2-7,TRBV29-1,TRBD1,-,TGCAGCGTTGATCAGGGGGCTAGCTCCTACGAGCAGTACTTC,CSVDQGASSYEQYF
TRBJ2-3,TRBV11-3,-,-,TGTGCCAGCAGCTTAAGCGTTAGCACAGATACGCAGTATTTT,CASSLSVSTDTQYF
TRBJ1-1,TRBV12-3/TRBV12-4,TRBD1,-,TGTGCCAGCAGTTTGACAGGGAGCGCTGAAGCTTTCTTT,CASSLTGSAEAFF
TRBJ2-7,TRBV6-5,-,-,TGTGCCAGCAGTTACTCAAGGGGTCGGGGACTTTACGAGCAGTACTTC,CASSYSRGRGLYEQYF
TRBJ2-5,TRBV3-1/TRBV3-2,TRBD2,-,TGTGCCAGCAGCCTAAGGGGGACTAGCGGGAGTGGGAACTTAGAGACCCAGTACTTC,CASSLRGTSGSGNLETQYF
TRBJ1-5,TRBV12-5,-,once,TGTGCTAGTGGTTCCGGGGGTCTAAATCAGCCCCAGCATTTT,CASGSGGLNQPQHF
TRBJ1-5,TRBV5-4,-,-,TGTGCCAGCAGAAATTACAGCACCGGGGAGCCCCAGCATTTT,CASRNYSTGEPQHF
TRBJ2-5,TRBV10-3,-,-,TGTGCCACCAGTTTTTCGGCGGGAAGACAAGAGACCCAGTACTTC,CATSFSAGRQETQYF
TRBJ2-1,TRBV19,TRBD1,-,TGTGCCAGTAGTATCCGGGACAGGGACCACAATGAGCAGTTCTTC,CASSIRDRDHNEQFF
TRBJ2-5,TRBV2,TRBD1,-,TGTGCCAGTGGGACAGACCAAGAGACCCAGTACTTC,CASGTDQETQYF
TRBJ1-2,TRBV24-1,TRBD1,-,TGTGCCACCAGTGACAGGGGACAGGGACATGGCTACACCTTC,CATSDRGQGHGYTF
TRBJ2-3,TRBV24-1,-,-,TGTGCCACCAGTGATCGCAGGGGAGCAGATACGCAGTATTTT,CATSDRRGADTQYF
TRBJ2-7,TRBV5-1,-,-,TGCGCCAGCCAACAGAGTCCAGCGGAGGCCTACGAGCAGTACTTC,CASQQSPAEAYEQYF
TRBJ2-7,TRBV4-1,TRBD2,-,TGCGCCAGCAGCCCGAAAGGTCTAGCGGGGATCTACGAGCAGTACTTC,CASSPKGLAGIYEQYF
TRBJ1-4,TRBV5-1,-,-,TGCGCCAGCAGCCCAACAACCGCAACTAATGAAAAACTGTTTTTT,CASSPTTATNEKLFF